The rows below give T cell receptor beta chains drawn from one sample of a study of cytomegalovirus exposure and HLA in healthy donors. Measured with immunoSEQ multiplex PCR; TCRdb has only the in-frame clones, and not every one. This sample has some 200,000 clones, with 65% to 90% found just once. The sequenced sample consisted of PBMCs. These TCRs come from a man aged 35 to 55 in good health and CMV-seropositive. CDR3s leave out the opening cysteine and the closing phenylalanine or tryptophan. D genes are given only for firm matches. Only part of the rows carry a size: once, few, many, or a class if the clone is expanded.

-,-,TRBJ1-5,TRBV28,ASSHYRESNQPQH
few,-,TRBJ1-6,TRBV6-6,ASIDDQGGWNSPLH
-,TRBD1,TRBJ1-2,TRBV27,ASSLSAGGDYGYT
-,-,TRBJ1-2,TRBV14,ASSQFSGGYGYT
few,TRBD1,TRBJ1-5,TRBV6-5,ASSYQGAGQPQH
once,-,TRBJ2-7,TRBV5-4,ASSGGTAYEQY
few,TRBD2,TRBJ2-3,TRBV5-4,ASSLSGGEADTQY
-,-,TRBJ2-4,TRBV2,ASSESVAKNIQY
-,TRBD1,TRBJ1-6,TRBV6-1,ASSEAMGTGVGSPLH
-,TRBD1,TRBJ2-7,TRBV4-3,ASRKTGTELYEQY
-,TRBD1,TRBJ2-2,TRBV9,ASSDHPDREENTGELF
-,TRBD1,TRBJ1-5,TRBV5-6,ASSTRQGIGNQPQH
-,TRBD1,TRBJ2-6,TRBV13,ASSLGLRVRQGDDSGANVLT
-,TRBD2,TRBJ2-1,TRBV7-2,ASSLGSAAGGQRNEQF
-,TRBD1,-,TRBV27,ASSLLYPGQGAHEQY
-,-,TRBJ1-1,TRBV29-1,SAERGRTF
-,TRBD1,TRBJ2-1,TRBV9,ASSGDPGQGLRHEQF
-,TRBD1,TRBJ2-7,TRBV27,ASSPDRGTYEQY
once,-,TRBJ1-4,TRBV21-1,ASSKVWTGVGEKLF
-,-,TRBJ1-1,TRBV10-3,AISEGRMNTEAF
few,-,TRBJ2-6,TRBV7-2,ASSLVASSGANVLT
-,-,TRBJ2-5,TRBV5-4,ASSPGLQRKTQY
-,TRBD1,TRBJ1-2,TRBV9,ASSVDPSSTGALGYGYT
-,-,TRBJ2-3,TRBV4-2,ASSQGSGTDTQY
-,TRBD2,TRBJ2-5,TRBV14,ASSQGALAVRQETQY
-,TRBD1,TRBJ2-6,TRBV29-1,SVESRTGPSGANVLT
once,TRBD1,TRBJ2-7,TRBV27,ASRKGTGGIYEQY
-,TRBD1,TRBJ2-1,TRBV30,ACGDSSNEQF
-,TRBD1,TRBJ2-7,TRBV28,ASSLTGGLYEQY
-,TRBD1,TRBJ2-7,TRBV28,ASSSSWGTGGDEQY
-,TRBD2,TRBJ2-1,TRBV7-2,ASRGAGGPYNEQF
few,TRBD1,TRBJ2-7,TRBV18,ASSPGGRGYEQY
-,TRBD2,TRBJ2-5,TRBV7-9,ASRPTSGGSQETQY
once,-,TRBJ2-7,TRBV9,ASSVGVGGPSYEQY
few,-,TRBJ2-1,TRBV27,ASSPRSVDEQF
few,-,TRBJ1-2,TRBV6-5,ASSYSGPYGYT
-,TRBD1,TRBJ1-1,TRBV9,ASGGQANTEAF
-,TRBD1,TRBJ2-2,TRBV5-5,ASSRDRTTGELF
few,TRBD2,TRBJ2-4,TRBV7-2,ASSFGGAKNIQY
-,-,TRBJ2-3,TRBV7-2,ASSSWASKDTQY
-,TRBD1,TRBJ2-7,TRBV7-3,ASSLGDRGYEQY
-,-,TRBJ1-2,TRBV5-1,ASSQTRNYGYT
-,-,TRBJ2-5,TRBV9,ASSVNSPAQETQY
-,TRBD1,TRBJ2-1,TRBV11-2,ASSLRDSVSEQF
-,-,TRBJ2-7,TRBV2,ASKEVYEQY
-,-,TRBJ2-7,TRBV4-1,ASSQADSEVYEQY
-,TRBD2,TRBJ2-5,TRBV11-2,ASSRGTSGGQETQY
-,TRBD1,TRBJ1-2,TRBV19,ASSMERTGAYGYT
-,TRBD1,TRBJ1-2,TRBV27,ASSFKTGFNYGYT
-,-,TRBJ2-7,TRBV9,ASSVEQGSNEQY